Shown below are 7 T cell receptor beta chains from a single sample sequenced in a study of blood T cell repertoires in COVID-19. The protocol was immunoSEQ multiplex PCR, while the TCRdb copy is restricted to in-frame clones and leaves out a portion. The sample records around 140,000 clones, about 80% being singletons. The sample comprised PBMCs or T cells enriched from blood (not recorded which). These receptors all stem from a man aged 40-49 years with acute COVID-19.

This chain links TRBV5-1 with TRBJ1-1, with D possibly TRBD1 on 6 matching bases. The length of the CDR3 is 14 residues. The germline V gene encodes CDR1 SGHRS and CDR2 YFSETQ. Trimming shortened V by 3 bases and J by 3 bases, and 12 bases separated the two germline ends. This CDR3 is CASSSGQTDTEAFF. The CDR3 DNA sequence: TGCGCCAGCAGCTCCGGACAGACAGACACTGAAGCTTTCTTT.

The rearrangement joins TRBV7-2 to TRBJ2-1, with a tentative D call TRBD1 (6 bases). Germline CDR1 SGHTA, CDR2 FQGNSA. This CDR3 is built from 11 residues. The V end lost 9 bases, the J end lost 9 bases, and 12 bases lay between the germline ends. DNA of the CDR3: TGTGCCAGTGCCAGGGGTACTGAGCAGTTCTTC. This gives the protein CASARGTEQFF.

The J gene is TRBJ2-7, the V gene TRBV10-3; weak D call: TRBD1 (6 bases). CDR3 length: 12 amino acids. Germline assignment: CDR1 ENHRY and CDR2 SYGVKD. Between the trimmed V and J ends, which lost 6 bases and 4 bases, there was a span of 10 bases. The DNA for the CDR3 is TGTGCCATCAGCTCCGGGACATACGAGCAGTACTTC. This translates into CAISSGTYEQYF.

The CDR3 DNA sequence: TGTGCCAGTAGATCCGCAGGTGGACGGGACAATCAGCCCCAGCATTTT. Translating gives CASRSAGGRDNQPQHF. This chain links TRBV19 with TRBJ1-5; D ambiguous. CDR1 and CDR2 from the germline V gene are LNHDA and SQIVND (reference sequence). V gave up 6 bases and J gave up 3 bases, with 18 bases separating them. This CDR3 region has 16 residues.

This chain connects TRBV7-2 to TRBJ1-5; possibly TRBD1 for D (5 bases). The CDR3 has 14 amino acids. Germline CDR1 reads SGHTA; CDR2 reads FQGNSA. Trimming stripped 2 bases from V and 6 bases from J, with 11 bases between. The CDR3 region is CASSLKGGGQPQHF. CDR3 DNA: TGTGCCAGCAGCTTAAAGGGCGGGGGTCAGCCCCAGCATTTT.

The chain couples TRBV6-6 to TRBJ2-2, with TRBD2 matching over 13 bases. The junction had 3 bases not matched to a gene; V was cut back by 5 bases and J by 0 bases. The CDR3 has 17 amino acids. In germline, CDR1 is MNHNY, CDR2 SVGAGI (reference sequence). CDR3 nucleotides: TGTGCCAGCAGTCCACTAGCGGGAGGGCCGAACACCGGGGAGCTGTTTTTT. Encoded protein: CASSPLAGGPNTGELFF.

The DNA of the CDR3 is TGCAGTGCTAGTACAGGGGGGGCCGGGGAGCTGTTTTTT. This sequence encodes CSASTGGAGELFF. The chain employs TRBV20-1 and TRBJ2-2; D might be TRBD1 (8 bases). The CDR3 contains 13 residues. Germline loops: CDR1 DFQATT, CDR2 SNEGSKA (reference sequence). V dropped 3 bases and J dropped 6 bases, with 11 bases sitting between them.